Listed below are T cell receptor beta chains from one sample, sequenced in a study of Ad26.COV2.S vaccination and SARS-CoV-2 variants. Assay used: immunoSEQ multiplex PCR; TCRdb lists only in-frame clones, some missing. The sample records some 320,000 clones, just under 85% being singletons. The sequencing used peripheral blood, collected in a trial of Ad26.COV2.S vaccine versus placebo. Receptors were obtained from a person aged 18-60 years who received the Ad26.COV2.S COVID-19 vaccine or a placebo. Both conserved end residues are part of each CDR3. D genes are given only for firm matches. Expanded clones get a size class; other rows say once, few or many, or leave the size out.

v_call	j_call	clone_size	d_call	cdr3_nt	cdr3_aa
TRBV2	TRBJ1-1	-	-	TGTGCCAGCAGCCAGACGCTAGGAAAAGCTTTCTTT	CASSQTLGKAFF
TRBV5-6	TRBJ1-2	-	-	TGTGCCAGCAGCCTACCGGGTTACAGGGACTATCACTATGGCTACACCTTC	CASSLPGYRDYHYGYTF
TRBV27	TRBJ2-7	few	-	TGTGCCAGCAGCTCCCCAGCGCCATCTGGAGCGAGGAAGGACGAGCAGTACTTC	CASSSPAPSGARKDEQYF
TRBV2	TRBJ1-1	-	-	TGTGCCAGCAGTCCGAGATCAGGGGTGAGAGCCACTGAAGCTTTCTTT	CASSPRSGVRATEAFF
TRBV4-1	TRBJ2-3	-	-	TGCGCCAGCAGCCAAGACTCATGGGGGCCCCGTAACACAGATACGCAGTATTTT	CASSQDSWGPRNTDTQYF
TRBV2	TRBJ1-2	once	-	TGTGCCACCCAAAGGACTCTTCTTAGTGTTTCCACCTTC	CATQRTLLSVSTF
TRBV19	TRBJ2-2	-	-	TGTGCCAGTAAGGATGGAGCCGGGGAGCTGTTTTTT	CASKDGAGELFF
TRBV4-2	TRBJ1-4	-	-	TGTGCCAGCAGCCAAGATTCGGTGGCAGGCGGTGAACTGTTTTTT	CASSQDSVAGGELFF
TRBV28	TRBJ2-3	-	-	TGTGCCAGCAGTTTATTTGGGCCGAGCACAGATACGCAGTATTTT	CASSLFGPSTDTQYF
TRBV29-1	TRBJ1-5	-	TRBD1	TGCAGCGTGGCCGGGACAGAGGATCAGCCCCAGCATTTT	CSVAGTEDQPQHF
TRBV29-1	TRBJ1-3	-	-	TGCAGCGTAGCACGAATTAACTCTGGAAACACCATATATTTT	CSVARINSGNTIYF
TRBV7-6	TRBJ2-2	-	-	TGTGCCAGCAGCTTAGTTTTTGAGCGGAGACCGAACACCGGGGAGCTGTTTTTT	CASSLVFERRPNTGELFF
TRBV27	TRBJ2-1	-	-	TGTGCCAGCAGTCAGCCGGGAGCCAGCACCTACAATGAGCAGTTCTTC	CASSQPGASTYNEQFF
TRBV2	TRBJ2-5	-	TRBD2	TGTGCCAGCCCCCCGGGACTAGCAGCGGAGACCCAGTACTTC	CASPPGLAAETQYF
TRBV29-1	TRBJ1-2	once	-	TGCAGCGTTGAAGAGGTGGGCTACACCTTC	CSVEEVGYTF
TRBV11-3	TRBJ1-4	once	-	TGTGCCAGCAGCCGGGAGGGTACTAATGAAAAACTGTTTTTT	CASSREGTNEKLFF
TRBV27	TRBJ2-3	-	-	TGTGCCAGCAGTTGGGGCGACCCAGATACGCAGTATTTT	CASSWGDPDTQYF
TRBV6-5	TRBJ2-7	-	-	TGTGCCAGCAGTTACAGGGTCCCCGAGCAGTACTTC	CASSYRVPEQYF
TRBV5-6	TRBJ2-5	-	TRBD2	TGTGCCAGCAGCCCTACTTATGGACTAGCGCGAGAGACCCAGTACTTC	CASSPTYGLARETQYF
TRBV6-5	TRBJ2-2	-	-	TGTGCCAGCAGTCCCAGTAAGGGGGACACCGGGGAGCTGTTTTTT	CASSPSKGDTGELFF
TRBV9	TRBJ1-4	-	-	TGTGCCAGCAGCGTGGGCGGGACCTCCTTCGGGGAAAAACTGTTTTTT	CASSVGGTSFGEKLFF
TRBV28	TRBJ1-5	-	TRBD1	TGTGCCAGCAGTTCCCTCCGGGACAGGGGAAATAGCAATCAGCCCCAGCATTTT	CASSSLRDRGNSNQPQHF
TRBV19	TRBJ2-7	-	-	TGTGCCAGTAGTACAAGCTCCTACGAGCAGTACTTC	CASSTSSYEQYF
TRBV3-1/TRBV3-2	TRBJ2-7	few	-	TGTGCCAGCAGCCGCGGGGACAGCCGTTCCTACGAGCAGTACTTC	CASSRGDSRSYEQYF
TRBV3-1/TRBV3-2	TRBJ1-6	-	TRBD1	TGTGCCAGCAGCCAGTACCGGGACAGGAATTCACCCCTCCACTTT	CASSQYRDRNSPLHF
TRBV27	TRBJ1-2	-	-	TGTGCCAGCAGTCACCGGGTCAGCGATGGCTACACCTTC	CASSHRVSDGYTF
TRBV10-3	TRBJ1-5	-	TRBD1	TGTGCCATCTCTGAGGGGACAGGCAATCAGCCCCAGCATTTT	CAISEGTGNQPQHF
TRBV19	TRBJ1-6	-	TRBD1	TGTGCCAGTAGTTCGCTGACAGGGGGCCGTTCACCCCTCCACTTT	CASSSLTGGRSPLHF
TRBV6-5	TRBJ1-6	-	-	TGTGCCAGCAGTTACGGGGGCTATAATTCACCCCTCCACTTT	CASSYGGYNSPLHF
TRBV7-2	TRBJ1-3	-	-	TGTGCCAGCAGCTCCTTCAGGGGACCTGGAAACACCATATATTTT	CASSSFRGPGNTIYF
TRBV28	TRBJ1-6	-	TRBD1	TGTGCCAGCAGGGGAGCGGGACAGGGGAATTCACCCCTCCACTTT	CASRGAGQGNSPLHF
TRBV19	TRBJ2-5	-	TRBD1	TGTGCCAGCCGACAGGGACAGACCCAGTACTTC	CASRQGQTQYF
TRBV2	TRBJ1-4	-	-	TGTGCCAGCAGTGAACGGCGAGATGAAAAACTGTTTTTT	CASSERRDEKLFF
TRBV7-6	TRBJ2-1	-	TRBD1	TGTGCCAGCAGCTTAGTCCCGGGGGACAGGGGGGGCAATGAGCAGTTCTTC	CASSLVPGDRGGNEQFF
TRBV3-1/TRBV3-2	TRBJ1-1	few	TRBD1	TGTGCCAGCAGCCAAGATAAGGGGACAGCCTTTATGAACACTGAAGCTTTCTTT	CASSQDKGTAFMNTEAFF
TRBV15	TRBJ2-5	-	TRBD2	TGTGCCACCAGCAGAGGCGATAGCGGGGGCTTGGGGGAGACCCAGTACTTC	CATSRGDSGGLGETQYF
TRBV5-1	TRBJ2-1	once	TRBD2	TGCGCCAGCAGCCCAACCCAGCGGGGAGGCGGTGAGCAGTTCTTC	CASSPTQRGGGEQFF
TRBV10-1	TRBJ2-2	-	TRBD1	TGCGCCAGCAGCGCAGGGGGTACCGGGGAGCTGTTTTTT	CASSAGGTGELFF
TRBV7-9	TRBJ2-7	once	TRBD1	TGTGCCAGCAGCCCCCCGGGACAGGGAACTACGAAGCAGTACTTC	CASSPPGQGTTKQYF
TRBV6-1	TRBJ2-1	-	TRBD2	TGTGCCAGCAGTGAACCACGACTAGCTAGCCGACAAAACCCCTCCTACAATGAGCAGTTCTTC	CASSEPRLASRQNPSYNEQFF
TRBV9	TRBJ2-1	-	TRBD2	TGTGCCAGCAGCGCCACGGGGGGGTTCTACAATGAGCAGTTCTTC	CASSATGGFYNEQFF
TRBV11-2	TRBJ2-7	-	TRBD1	TGTGCCAGCAGCTCCCCCGGGACAGCCTACGAGCAGTACTTC	CASSSPGTAYEQYF
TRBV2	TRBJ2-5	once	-	TGTGCCAGCAGTGACCTATACTACCAAGAGACCCAGTACTTC	CASSDLYYQETQYF
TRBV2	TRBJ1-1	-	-	TGTGCCAGCAGTGCTGGCTTCGCGGCTTTCTTT	CASSAGFAAFF
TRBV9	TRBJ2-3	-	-	TGTGCCAGCACGAGGCGCGGGGTTGAGGTTACGCAGTATTTT	CASTRRGVEVTQYF
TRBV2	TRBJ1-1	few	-	TGTGCCAGCCTGGAGCCAGGCCAGGGGACTGAAGCTTTCTTT	CASLEPGQGTEAFF
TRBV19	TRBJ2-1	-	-	TGTGCCAGTAGTATAGATACCGTAGTCAATGAGCAGTTCTTC	CASSIDTVVNEQFF
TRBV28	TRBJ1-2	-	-	TGTGCCAGCAGTTTGCCAGGGGCCTTACCACATGGCTACACCTTC	CASSLPGALPHGYTF
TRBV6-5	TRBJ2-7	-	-	TGTGCCAGCAAGGACGGGAGCTCCTACGAGCAGTACTTC	CASKDGSSYEQYF
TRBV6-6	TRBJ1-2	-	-	TGTGCCAGCACCAGTTATGGGAACTATGGCTACACCTTC	CASTSYGNYGYTF
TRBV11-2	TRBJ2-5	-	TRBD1	TGTGCCAGCAGCCTACCCGGGGACAGGGGGCGAGAGACCCAGTACTTC	CASSLPGDRGRETQYF
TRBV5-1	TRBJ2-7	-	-	TGCGCCAGCAGCTTGGCCGGGACACTCCACGAGCAGTACTTC	CASSLAGTLHEQYF
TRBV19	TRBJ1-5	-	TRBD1	TGTGCCAGTACCGGGACAGACGTCCAGCCCCAGCATTTT	CASTGTDVQPQHF
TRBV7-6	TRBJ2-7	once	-	TGTGCCAGCAGCTTATCGCGGACAGCTTCCTACGAGCAGTACTTC	CASSLSRTASYEQYF
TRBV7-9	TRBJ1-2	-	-	TGTGCCAGCAGCTTGAATCCGGGGATCGACACCTTC	CASSLNPGIDTF